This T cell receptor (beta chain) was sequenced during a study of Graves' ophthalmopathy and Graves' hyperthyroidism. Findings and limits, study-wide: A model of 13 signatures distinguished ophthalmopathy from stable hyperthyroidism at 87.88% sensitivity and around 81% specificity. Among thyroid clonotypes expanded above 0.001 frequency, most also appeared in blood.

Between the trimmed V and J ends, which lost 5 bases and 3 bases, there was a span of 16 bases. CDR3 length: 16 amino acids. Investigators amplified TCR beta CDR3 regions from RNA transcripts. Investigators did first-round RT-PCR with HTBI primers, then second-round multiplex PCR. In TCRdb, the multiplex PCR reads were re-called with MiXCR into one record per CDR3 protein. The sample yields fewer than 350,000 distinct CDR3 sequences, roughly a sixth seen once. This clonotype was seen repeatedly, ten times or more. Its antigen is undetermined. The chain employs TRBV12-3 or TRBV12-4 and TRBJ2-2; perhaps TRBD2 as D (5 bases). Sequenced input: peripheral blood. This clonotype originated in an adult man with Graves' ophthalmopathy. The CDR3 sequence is CASSQFRDADTGELFF. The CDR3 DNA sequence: TGTGCCAGCAGTCAATTCCGGGATGCGGACACCGGGGAGCTGTTTTTT.